The 29 T cell receptor beta chains presented below share a single source sample, sequenced in a study of cytomegalovirus exposure and HLA in healthy donors (dated by TCRdb to about 2017). Libraries were prepared through the immunoSEQ multiplex PCR assay. For the multiplex PCR, a mixture combining 60 forward primers for TCR Vbeta segments and 13 reverse primers for TCR Jbeta segments was used. TCRdb carries this immuneACCESS record with in-frame sequences only. Its versions omit some clonotypes, under half of them owing to an unresolved V gene in the studies checked, with the rest unexplained. The sample includes over 50,000 clones, with just under 85% observed a single time. Jointly, the top ten make up around 1.7% of the sample. The sequenced sample consisted of PBMCs. These receptors all come from a man between 40 and 49 years old in good health and CMV-seronegative.

Comment on this clone: Germline is not matched at one junction end, which may reflect a read error. The V call is TRBV7-9, the J call TRBJ1-1; D remains ambiguous. Germline CDR1 is SEHNR and CDR2 is FQNEAQ (reference sequence). The CDR3 runs 12 residues. The CDR3 DNA sequence: TGTTCCAGCAGCTATCGACTCGATGAAGCTTTCTTT. Its protein is CSSSYRLDEAFF.

This chain links TRBV11-2 with TRBJ2-1; D is perhaps TRBD1 (5 bases). Germline lookup yields CDR1 SGHAT and CDR2 FQNNGV. The CDR3 length is 13 residues. Trimming pared 5 bases from V and 4 bases from J, leaving 9 bases between. The CDR3 DNA sequence: TGTGCCAGCAGCGAAAGACAGTACAATGAGCAGTTCTTC. Translation: CASSERQYNEQFF.

The chain employs TRBV13 and TRBJ1-5; no clear D gene. The CDR3 is made up of 14 amino acids. The germline CDR1 and CDR2 sequences are PRHDT and FYEKMQ (reference sequence). The V and J ends lost 3 bases and 4 bases respectively, with 10 bases between them. DNA for the CDR3: TGTGCCAGCAGCTTGGGCAGTAAAAATCAGCCCCAGCATTTT. Translation: CASSLGSKNQPQHF.

The chain couples TRBV14 to TRBJ1-2; tentative D call: TRBD1 (5 bases). Germline loops: CDR1 SGHDN, CDR2 FVKESK. Trimming left V 5 bases short and J 5 bases short, with 15 bases between. This CDR3 contains 14 residues. The CDR3 is CASSTNPGSYGYTF. In DNA, the CDR3 is TGTGCCAGCAGCACTAACCCAGGGTCATATGGCTACACCTTC. Full variable domain (missing parts from reference TRBV14 and TRBJ1-2): EAGVTQFPSHSVIEKGQTVTLRCDPISGHDNLYWYRRVMGKEIKFLLHFVKESKQDESGMPNNRFLAERTGGTYSTLKVQPAELEDSGVYFCASSTNPGSYGYTFGSGTRLTVV.

The rearrangement uses TRBV27 and TRBJ2-5, with 10 bases lining up with TRBD1. Germline assignment: CDR1 MNHEY and CDR2 SMNVEV (reference sequence). The ends lost 2 bases at V and 5 bases at J; junction bases unmatched: 2. The length of the CDR3 is 14 residues. The CDR3 nucleotides read TGTGCCAGCAGTTTAAGGACAGGGGGGGAGACCCAGTACTTC. This translates into CASSLRTGGETQYF.

This chain connects TRBV12-5 to TRBJ2-7; the D gene is possibly TRBD2 (6 bases). Between the trimmed V and J ends, which lost 1 base and 5 bases, there was a span of 12 bases. The CDR3 length is 14 residues. Germline values: CDR1 LGHNT, CDR2 FRNRAP. In nucleotides, the CDR3 is TGTGCTAGTGGTTTGGGGCCGGAGGGGAACGAGCAGTACGTC. Its translation: CASGLGPEGNEQYV.

The chain carries TRBV18 and TRBJ1-2; D remains ambiguous. V lost 0 bases and J 4 bases, leaving 9 bases between the germline ends. Per germline, CDR1 KGHSH and CDR2 LQKENI. The CDR3 totals 14 residues. The CDR3 region is CASSPPSDFYGYTF. Written as DNA, the CDR3 is TGTGCCAGCTCACCACCATCAGACTTCTATGGCTACACCTTC.

To note about this clone: The junction and the germline gene differ at one end; a read error may be behind it. The chain joins TRBV4-1 to TRBJ1-2; the D is unclear. CDR1 and CDR2 (germline): MGHRA, YSYEKL. This CDR3 has 13 amino acids. The CDR3 nucleotides are TGCGCCAGCAGCAAAGACGGGAGCTATGGCTACACCTTC. It yields the protein CASSKDGSYGYTF.

V is TRBV4-3 and J is TRBJ2-5; a possible D gene is TRBD1 (5 bases). Deletions cut 0 bases from V and 2 bases from J, with 25 bases between. Germline V CDR1 and CDR2: LGHNA, YSLEER. The CDR3 sequence is 20 residues long. The CDR3 nucleotides read TGCGCCAGCAGCCAAGAACGGGTCAGGGTTCGCCTTAGATCGCAAGAGACCCAGTACTTC. Translation: CASSQERVRVRLRSQETQYF.

The V call is TRBV27, the J call TRBJ2-3; the match to TRBD1 covers 7 bases. This CDR3 spans 15 amino acids. Germline V gene sequence: CDR1 MNHEY, CDR2 SMNVEV (reference sequence). The V segment lost 2 bases and the J segment 2 bases; nucleotides outside the gene matches: 4. The CDR3 DNA follows: TGTGCCAGCAGTTTAGGGACAGACTCCACAGATACGCAGTATTTT. Translated: CASSLGTDSTDTQYF.

This clone was counted a single time. V usage is TRBV30 and J usage is TRBJ1-2; no clear D gene. V gave up 0 bases and J gave up 0 bases, with 8 bases separating them. This CDR3 contains 14 residues. Germline V lookup: CDR1 GTSNPN, CDR2 SVGIG (reference sequence). The CDR3 DNA reads TGTGCCTGGAGTGTACAGACCTCTAACTATGGCTACACCTTC. This translates into CAWSVQTSNYGYTF.

The chain carries TRBV7-2 and TRBJ1-1, with a possible D match to TRBD1 (5 bases). Trimming removed 5 bases from V and 7 bases from J, with 20 bases in between. CDR1 SGHTA and CDR2 FQGNSA come from the germline V gene. The CDR3 contains 15 residues. CDR3 protein: CASSAEQDFVSEAFF. CDR3 nucleotide sequence: TGTGCCAGCAGCGCAGAACAGGATTTCGTGAGTGAAGCTTTCTTT.

The V gene is TRBV6-1, the J gene TRBJ2-5; possible D gene TRBD2, 5 bases. Germline CDR1 is MNHNS and CDR2 is SASEGT. The V and J ends lost 4 bases and 6 bases respectively, with 12 bases between them. This CDR3 has 13 amino acids. The CDR3 sequence: CASSGFTRQTQYF. DNA of the CDR3: TGTGCCAGCAGTGGGTTTACTAGACAGACCCAGTACTTC.

J is TRBJ2-5 and V is TRBV19; D may be TRBD1 (5 bases). This CDR3 comprises 13 residues. Trimming left V 3 bases short and J 5 bases short, with 10 bases between. Germline-derived CDR1 and CDR2 are LNHDA and SQIVND (reference sequence). The CDR3 DNA reads TGTGCCAGTAGTATCGTCAGGGCCGAGACCCAGTACTTC. Protein sequence: CASSIVRAETQYF.

This clone is labeled medium-sized. J is TRBJ2-2 and V is TRBV10-1; D is possibly TRBD1 (5 bases). CDR1 WNHNN and CDR2 SYGVQD come from the germline V gene (reference sequence). Deletions cut 3 bases from V and 6 bases from J, with 8 bases between. The CDR3 runs to 13 residues. The CDR3 region has the DNA TGCGCCAGCAGTGACAGGGATCCCGGGGAGCTGTTTTTT. Encoded protein: CASSDRDPGELFF.

This clone was observed a few times. This sequence joins TRBV9 and TRBJ1-2; D not certain. V dropped 0 bases and J dropped 8 bases, with 17 bases sitting between them. CDR1 and CDR2 (germline): SGDLS, YYNGEE. The CDR3 extends over 15 amino acids. The CDR3 sequence: CASSVDWRSTRGYTF. The CDR3 DNA reads TGTGCCAGCAGCGTAGATTGGCGGTCAACCCGGGGCTACACCTTC.

This rearrangement joins TRBV7-9 to TRBJ2-2; D is unclear. The CDR3 sequence is 13 residues long. The V end was cut by 7 bases, the J end by 4 bases, with 10 bases between. CDR1 is SEHNR and CDR2 is FQNEAQ in the germline V gene (reference sequence). In DNA, the CDR3 is TGTGCCAGCACCTCATCGGGCACCGGGGAGCTGTTTTTT. The encoded protein is CASTSSGTGELFF.

V and J are TRBV28 and TRBJ1-2, with D tentatively TRBD1 (6 bases). Trimming took 3 bases from V and 8 from J, leaving 13 bases between them. Germline V lookup: CDR1 MDHEN, CDR2 SYDVKM. This CDR3 is built from 13 residues. The CDR3 DNA reads as TGTGCCAGCAGTTTTCCTCACGGACAGGGCTACACCTTC. Translation: CASSFPHGQGYTF.

The rearrangement uses TRBV7-9 and TRBJ1-1, with D unresolved. The CDR3 runs 15 residues. Germline CDR1 reads SEHNR; CDR2 reads FQNEAQ (reference sequence). Trimming pared 1 base from V and 1 base from J, leaving 10 bases between. The CDR3 nucleotides are TGTGCCAGCAGCTTAGTTACCCGAGGGAACACTGAAGCTTTCTTT. It yields the protein CASSLVTRGNTEAFF.

This clone was picked up a small number of times. The chain employs TRBV19 and TRBJ2-7; possibly TRBD2 for D (6 bases). Germline V CDR1 and CDR2: LNHDA, SQIVND (reference sequence). V lost 4 bases, J lost 4 bases, and 11 bases lay in between. The CDR3 is made up of 13 amino acids. The CDR3: CASSNGREYEQYF. The CDR3 nucleotides read TGTGCCAGTAGTAACGGGCGGGAATACGAGCAGTACTTC.

The gene calls are TRBV25-1 and TRBJ2-5, with TRBD2 matching over 11 bases. CDR1 MGHDK and CDR2 SYGVNS come from the germline V gene. Trimming removed 3 bases from V and 5 bases from J; junction bases left unmatched: 8. The CDR3 consists of 16 residues. CDR3 residues: CASSDSIAGGHETQYF. The CDR3 region has the DNA TGTGCCAGCAGTGACTCGATAGCGGGGGGGCATGAGACCCAGTACTTC.

The chain uses TRBV27 and TRBJ2-3; TRBD1 aligns across 9 bases. The CDR3 loop spans 18 amino acids. The germline V gene has CDR1 MNHEY and CDR2 SMNVEV (reference sequence). Losses at the gene ends were 3 bases for V and 5 bases for J; bases not matched to a gene: 15. The CDR3 nucleotides are TGTGCCAGCAGTTTGTTTAGACCGGGACAGGGAGTGGGAGATACGCAGTATTTT. Residues: CASSLFRPGQGVGDTQYF.

This clone is a singleton in its sample. CDR3 in amino acids: CASGEPGSTNQPQHF. The CDR3 bases are TGTGCCAGCGGGGAACCCGGGAGTACCAATCAGCCCCAGCATTTT. The chain is built from TRBV25-1 and TRBJ1-5; no clear D gene. Per the germline V gene, CDR1 is MGHDK and CDR2 is SYGVNS. The CDR3 runs 15 residues. V gave up 8 bases and J gave up 3 bases, with 17 bases separating them.

The V gene is TRBV30, the J gene TRBJ2-3, with TRBD2 as a possible D gene (5 bases). The CDR3 runs 13 residues. The germline V gene encodes CDR1 GTSNPN and CDR2 SVGIG (reference sequence). V lost 0 bases to trimming and J lost 3 bases, with 7 bases between them. The CDR3 loop is CAWSVRGTDTQYF. CDR3 bases: TGTGCCTGGAGTGTACGCGGGACAGATACGCAGTATTTT.

In its sample, this clone is medium-sized. J is TRBJ2-3 and V is TRBV5-8; TRBD1 aligns across 9 bases. The CDR3 has 18 amino acids. V gave up 0 bases and J gave up 2 bases; unmatched junction bases: 10. CDR1 is SGHTS, CDR2 YDEGEE, per germline. The CDR3 protein is CASSLGMGTGGPTDTQYF. CDR3 nucleotides: TGTGCCAGCAGCTTGGGGATGGGTACAGGGGGCCCCACAGATACGCAGTATTTT.

The genes are TRBV30 and TRBJ1-6; 10 bases fit TRBD1. CDR3 length equals 16 residues. Germline-derived CDR1 and CDR2 are GTSNPN and SVGIG (reference sequence). V lost 2 bases and J lost 9; bases outside the gene matches: 10. CDR3 protein: CAWSPGGDRGRSPLHF. CDR3 bases: TGTGCCTGGAGTCCGGGGGGCGACAGGGGGCGTTCACCCCTCCACTTT.

This chain uses TRBV5-4 with TRBJ1-1, with 9 positions matching TRBD1. Germline trimming cut 3 bases from V and 6 bases from J; bases unmatched to any gene: 9. CDR1 is SGHNT, CDR2 YYREEE, per germline (reference sequence). CDR3 length: 15 amino acids. CDR3 nucleotides: TGTGCCAGCAGCTCTGCCGGGACAGGGAGGGCTGAAGCTTTCTTT. Protein product: CASSSAGTGRAEAFF.

The rearrangement joins TRBV5-1 to TRBJ2-1, with 8 bases lining up with TRBD1. Germline CDR1 and CDR2: SGHRS and YFSETQ. This CDR3 comprises 15 residues. V was clipped by 2 bases and J by 4 bases; unmatched bases: 5. CDR3 sequence: CASSLSGTGYNEQFF. Here the CDR3 DNA reads TGCGCCAGCAGCTTATCCGGGACAGGATACAATGAGCAGTTCTTC.

This clone showed up just a few times. V and J are TRBV5-4 and TRBJ1-2; D is undetermined. The CDR3 sequence is 14 residues long. V was trimmed by 3 bases and J by 8 bases, leaving 17 bases between them. Germline CDR1 and CDR2: SGHNT and YYREEE (reference sequence). As DNA, the CDR3 is TGTGCCAGCAGCTCGGAGGACGGCTATGTCGGCTACACCTTC. As protein: CASSSEDGYVGYTF. The full variable domain, with the rest looked up from reference TRBV5-4 and TRBJ1-2, is ETGVTQSPTHLIKTRGQQVTLRCSSQSGHNTVSWYQQALGQGPQFIFQYYREEENGRGNFPPRFSGLQFPNYSSELNVNALELDDSALYLCASSSEDGYVGYTFGSGTRLTVV.